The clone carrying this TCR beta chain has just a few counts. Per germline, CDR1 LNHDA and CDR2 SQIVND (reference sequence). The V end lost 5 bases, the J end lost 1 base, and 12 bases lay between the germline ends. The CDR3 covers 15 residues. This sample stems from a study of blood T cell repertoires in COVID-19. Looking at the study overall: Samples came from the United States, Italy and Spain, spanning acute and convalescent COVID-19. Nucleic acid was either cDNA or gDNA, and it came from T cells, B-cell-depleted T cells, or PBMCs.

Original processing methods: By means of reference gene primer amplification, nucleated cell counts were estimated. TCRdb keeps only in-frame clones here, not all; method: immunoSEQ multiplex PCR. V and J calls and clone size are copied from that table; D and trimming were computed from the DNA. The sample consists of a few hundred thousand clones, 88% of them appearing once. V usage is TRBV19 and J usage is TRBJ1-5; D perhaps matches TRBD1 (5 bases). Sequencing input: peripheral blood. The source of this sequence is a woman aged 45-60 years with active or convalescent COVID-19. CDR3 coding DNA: TGTGCCAGTAGTTTGACAGTGCTAAGCAATCAGCCCCAGCATTTT. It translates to CASSLTVLSNQPQHF.